The 23 T cell receptor beta chains given below trace back to one sample, sequenced in a study of T cell responses to AZD1222 COVID-19 vaccine (dated by TCRdb to about 2021). The sample's time point label is to be understood as: about 28 days (+/-7) after the second vaccine dose. Library preparation used the immunoSEQ multiplex PCR assay. TCRdb limited this immuneACCESS table to in-frame rearrangements with V and J called. A share of clones is missing; checked studies link under half to unresolved V genes, and the rest is unexplained. The sample data list approximately 130,000 clones, and over 75% of these were observed just once. The biggest ten clones account for about 6% of the sample. The sample was peripheral blood, taken 28 days after the second AZD1222 dose. The origin of the receptors is an adult who received the AZD1222 COVID-19 vaccine.

V gene TRBV9 combines with J gene TRBJ1-3, with a tentative D call TRBD1 (5 bases). The length of the CDR3 is 16 residues. Germline CDR1 is SGDLS and CDR2 is YYNGEE. The V end lost 0 bases, the J end lost 0 bases, and 10 bases lay between the germline ends. The CDR3 DNA reads as TGTGCCAGCAGCGTAGAGTACAGGCCCTCTGGAAACACCATATATTTT. Amino acids: CASSVEYRPSGNTIYF. The full variable domain, with the rest looked up from reference TRBV9 and TRBJ1-3, is DSGVTQTPKHLITATGQRVTLRCSPRSGDLSVYWYQQSLDQGLQFLIQYYNGEERAKGNILERFSAQQFPDLHSELNLSSLELGDSALYFCASSVEYRPSGNTIYFGEGSWLTVV.

The chain joins TRBV6-5 to TRBJ2-5; D is ambiguous. Between the trimmed V and J ends, which lost 2 bases and 2 bases, there was a span of 6 bases. Germline CDR1 reads MNHEY; CDR2 reads SVGAGI. The CDR3 consists of 13 residues. The CDR3 DNA is TGTGCCAGCAGTTACGTTTCTCAAGAGACCCAGTACTTC. Its translation: CASSYVSQETQYF.

J is TRBJ1-3 and V is TRBV18; D uncertain. This CDR3 is 20 amino acids long. The germline V gene has CDR1 KGHSH and CDR2 LQKENI. V was clipped by 1 base and J by 0 bases, with 22 bases between them. The CDR3 nucleotides are TGTGCCAGCTCACCACTTATGGACGGTGGAATGGGGTTCTCTGGAAACACCATATATTTT. It specifies CASSPLMDGGMGFSGNTIYF.

The chain carries TRBV5-1 and TRBJ1-5; 8 nucleotides agree with TRBD1. V dropped 4 bases and J dropped 0; count of bases not matched to a gene: 3. CDR1 is SGHRS and CDR2 is YFSETQ in the germline V gene. This CDR3 spans 15 amino acids. The CDR3 DNA reads as TGCGCCAGCAGCCCAGGACAGGGTAGCAATCAGCCCCAGCATTTT. Protein sequence: CASSPGQGSNQPQHF.

V and J are TRBV4-2 and TRBJ1-2; D remains unclear. The CDR3 totals 11 residues. Germline values: CDR1 LGHNA, CDR2 YNFKEQ. Trimming shortened V by 0 bases and J by 8 bases, and 4 bases separated the two germline ends. The CDR3 sequence is CASSQEGGYTF. The CDR3 DNA sequence: TGTGCCAGCAGCCAAGAAGGGGGCTACACCTTC.

The chain joins TRBV28 to TRBJ2-5; D perhaps matches TRBD2 (6 bases). V dropped 2 bases and J dropped 4 bases, with 8 bases sitting between them. This CDR3 spans 13 amino acids. Germline-derived CDR1 and CDR2 are MDHEN and SYDVKM. CDR3 DNA sequence: TGTGCCAGCAGTTTAACTAGCTTAGAGACCCAGTACTTC. It specifies CASSLTSLETQYF.

This clone occurred a few times. This chain connects TRBV5-1 to TRBJ2-5; 9 positions agree with TRBD1. From germline, CDR1 is SGHRS and CDR2 YFSETQ. V dropped 4 bases and J dropped 5; count of bases not matched to a gene: 12. The CDR3 sequence is 16 residues long. The CDR3 DNA follows: TGCGCCAGCAGCCTCCTCCCGGGACAGGGTGGGGAGACCCAGTACTTC. This encodes CASSLLPGQGGETQYF.

The chain combines TRBV28 with TRBJ2-5, with a weak D call TRBD2 (7 bases). The germline gives CDR1 MDHEN, CDR2 SYDVKM. Trimming shortened V by 2 bases and J by 5 bases, and 9 bases separated the two germline ends. The CDR3 length is 13 residues. CDR3 region: CASSLGGAETQYF. CDR3 nucleotides: TGTGCCAGCAGTTTAGGGGGGGCCGAGACCCAGTACTTC.

This clone was recorded once. The CDR3 here is CASGRLNTEAFF. The CDR3 coding sequence is TGTGCCAGCGGACGCCTTAACACTGAAGCTTTCTTT. V and J are TRBV6-1 and TRBJ1-1, with D unclear. In germline, CDR1 is MNHNS, CDR2 SASEGT. V lost 8 bases, J lost 2 bases, and 9 bases lay in between. This CDR3 has 12 amino acids.

The rearrangement uses TRBV3-1 (or the pseudogene TRBV3-2) and TRBJ1-2, with no clear D. Germline V gene sequence: CDR1 LGHDT, CDR2 YNNKEL (reference sequence). CDR3 length: 14 amino acids. V gave up 0 bases and J gave up 0 bases, with 5 bases separating them. CDR3 protein: CASSQDLANYGYTF. CDR3 bases: TGTGCCAGCAGCCAAGATCTTGCTAACTATGGCTACACCTTC.

The chain employs TRBV27 and TRBJ1-2; 8 bases line up with TRBD1. Per germline, CDR1 MNHEY and CDR2 SMNVEV (reference sequence). This CDR3 spans 14 amino acids. J was trimmed by 8 bases and V by 4 bases; bases with no gene match: 9. This CDR3 is CASSSPGGARGYTF. The DNA for the CDR3 is TGTGCCAGCAGTTCCCCAGGGGGCGCGCGAGGCTACACCTTC.

This chain connects TRBV5-1 to TRBJ2-5; TRBD2 matches 11 bases. Germline loops: CDR1 SGHRS, CDR2 YFSETQ. The trim removed 3 bases at V and 4 bases at J, leaving 8 bases unmatched. CDR3 size: 16 residues. CDR3 amino acids: CASSSTVAGGPETQYF. CDR3 nucleotide sequence: TGCGCCAGCAGCTCCACCGTAGCGGGAGGGCCAGAGACCCAGTACTTC. Full variable domain (rest looked up from reference TRBV5-1 and TRBJ2-5): KAGVTQTPRYLIKTRGQQVTLSCSPISGHRSVSWYQQTPGQGLQFLFEYFSETQRNKGNFPGRFSGRQFSNSRSEMNVSTLELGDSALYLCASSSTVAGGPETQYFGPGTRLLVL.

V is TRBV5-8 and J is TRBJ2-5, with TRBD1 matching over 8 bases. The CDR3 has 14 residues. V dropped 4 bases and J dropped 4; count of bases not matched to a gene: 6. Germline V gene data show CDR1 as SGHTS and CDR2 as YDEGEE. The CDR3 DNA is TGTGCCAGCAGCAGAAACAGGGGGGCAGAGACCCAGTACTTC. Its translation is CASSRNRGAETQYF.

This chain joins TRBV3-1 (or the pseudogene TRBV3-2) and TRBJ1-1; tentatively, D is TRBD1 (6 bases). Trimming stripped 2 bases from V and 11 bases from J, with 12 bases between. The CDR3 is 12 residues long. Germline values: CDR1 LGHDT, CDR2 YNNKEL (reference sequence). The CDR3 sequence: CASSQQGRGAFF. The DNA for the CDR3 is TGTGCCAGCAGCCAACAGGGGAGGGGGGCTTTCTTT.

A few counts support this clone. The chain has TRBV10-1 and TRBJ2-6; D is uncertain. Germline V gene lookup returns CDR1 WNHNN and CDR2 SYGVQD (reference sequence). This CDR3 contains 16 residues. V was pared by 3 bases and J by 4 bases, with 13 bases between. The CDR3 sequence is CASSDPAQDGANVLTF. For the CDR3, the DNA is TGCGCCAGCAGTGACCCTGCCCAGGACGGGGCCAACGTCCTGACTTTC.

This rearrangement joins TRBV5-1 to TRBJ2-7, with D uncertain. V was clipped by 3 bases and J by 2 bases, with 9 bases between them. Germline lookup yields CDR1 SGHRS and CDR2 YFSETQ. The length of the CDR3 is 13 residues. DNA for the CDR3: TGCGCCAGCAGCTCCCACATTACCTACGAGCAGTACTTC. Amino acid sequence: CASSSHITYEQYF.

In this sample, this clone turned up once. The chain recombines TRBV7-2 with TRBJ1-2; 9 bases map to TRBD1. This CDR3 spans 16 amino acids. The junction had 6 bases not matched to a gene; V was cut back by 1 base and J by 3 bases. CDR1 and CDR2 from the germline V gene are SGHTA and FQGNSA. The CDR3 region is CASSLGTGVGDYGYTF. CDR3 DNA: TGTGCCAGCAGCTTAGGGACAGGGGTAGGGGACTATGGCTACACCTTC.

The J gene is TRBJ1-4, the V gene TRBV5-1, with D tentatively TRBD1 (5 bases). This CDR3 is 16 amino acids long. Trimming pared 4 bases from V and 8 bases from J, leaving 21 bases between. Germline CDR1 is SGHRS and CDR2 is YFSETQ. The CDR3 DNA sequence: TGCGCCAGCAGCCTCACGACCCTGGGGGAAGGCGAAAAACTGTTTTTT. This encodes CASSLTTLGEGEKLFF.

The rearrangement links TRBV18 to TRBJ1-2; D is uncertain. This CDR3 has 14 residues. V lost 3 bases to trimming and J lost 0 bases, with 8 bases between them. From germline, CDR1 is KGHSH and CDR2 LQKENI. CDR3 in amino acids: CASSPPQTNYGYTF. CDR3 nucleotide sequence: TGTGCCAGCTCACCCCCCCAAACTAACTATGGCTACACCTTC.

The chain couples TRBV2 to TRBJ2-2; 12 bases map to TRBD1. The CDR3 has 15 residues. Losses at the gene ends were 6 bases for V and 6 bases for J; bases not matched to a gene: 5. Per germline, CDR1 SNHLY and CDR2 FYNNEI. For the CDR3, the DNA is TGTGCCAGCAGGGGGACAGGGGGCATCGCCGGGGAGCTGTTTTTT. Amino acids: CASRGTGGIAGELFF.

This clone has a single count. The V call is TRBV6-5, the J call TRBJ2-7; tentatively, D is TRBD1 or TRBD2 (5 bases each). This CDR3 contains 14 residues. The V and J ends lost 8 bases and 0 bases respectively, with 14 bases between them. Germline CDR1 MNHEY, CDR2 SVGAGI. DNA for the CDR3: TGTGCCAGCGCCCAGGGACGTAGCTCCTACGAGCAGTACTTC. Translation: CASAQGRSSYEQYF.

This chain uses TRBV6-5 with TRBJ1-6; D not certain. Trimming removed 2 bases from V and 5 bases from J, with 13 bases in between. Germline lookup yields CDR1 MNHEY and CDR2 SVGAGI. This CDR3 contains 16 residues. CDR3 DNA sequence: TGTGCCAGCAGTTACCATGCAACAGAGAATAATTCACCCCTCCACTTT. Its translation: CASSYHATENNSPLHF.

The V call is TRBV5-5, the J call TRBJ2-1, with D maybe TRBD1 (5 bases). Germline V gives CDR1 SGHKS, CDR2 YYEKEE (reference sequence). The CDR3 has 13 amino acids. Between the trimmed V and J ends, which lost 6 bases and 4 bases, there was a span of 11 bases. The CDR3 protein is CASNAGFYNEQFF. The CDR3 DNA reads TGTGCCAGCAACGCAGGGTTTTACAATGAGCAGTTCTTC. Full variable domain (rest looked up from reference TRBV5-5 and TRBJ2-1): DAGVTQSPTHLIKTRGQQVTLRCSPISGHKSVSWYQQVLGQGPQFIFQYYEKEERGRGNFPDRFSARQFPNYSSELNVNALLLGDSALYLCASNAGFYNEQFFGPGTRLTVL.